This TCR beta chain was recorded in a study of blood T cell repertoires in COVID-19. Study-level background: Samples of COVID-19 (acute and convalescent) were obtained from the United States, Italy and Spain. From T cells, B-cell-depleted T cells, or PBMCs came the material, which was cDNA or gDNA.

The CDR3 spans 12 residues. Between the trimmed V and J ends, which lost 9 bases and 0 bases, there was a span of 8 bases. This clone is a singleton in its sample. In the authors' workflow: Estimates of nucleated cell counts were drawn from the amplification of reference gene primers. The method was immunoSEQ multiplex PCR; TCRdb's version includes in-frame clones alone and lacks a portion of them. V, J and clone size are those of that table, while D and trimming were read from the DNA. The sample lists some 140,000 clones, 80% to 90% seen once, with 10% to 15% in the top ten. Specimen: peripheral blood. The TCR was taken from a human donor in a cohort sampled during active COVID-19. J is TRBJ1-2 and V is TRBV12-3 or TRBV12-4; D is ambiguous. CDR3 region: CASGSSNYGYTF. The CDR3 coding sequence is TGTGCCAGTGGGAGTTCTAACTATGGCTACACCTTC.